These T cell receptor beta chains were read from a single sample in a study of blood T cell repertoires in COVID-19. The protocol was immunoSEQ multiplex PCR, while the TCRdb copy is restricted to in-frame clones and leaves out a portion. The sample has 200,000 to 250,000 clones; approximately 90% are singletons. The sequenced sample consisted of peripheral blood. The source of these receptors is a man aged 25 to 40 with COVID-19, enrolled during active disease. Each CDR3 is given with its conserved first and last residue. Fields, in order: V gene, clone size, J gene, D gene, CDR3 DNA, CDR3 protein. A D gene is named only where the DNA matches it firmly. Clone sizes are given selectively: once, few, many, or a class where the clone is expanded.

>TRBV18|.|TRBJ2-7|.
TGTGCCAGCTCACCGACAGGCCTTTACGAGCAGTACTTC
CASSPTGLYEQYF
>TRBV6-2/TRBV6-3|.|TRBJ2-2|.
TGTGCCAGCAGTCGACAGAACACCGGGGAGCTGTTTTTT
CASSRQNTGELFF
>TRBV6-5|.|TRBJ1-1|.
TGTGCCAGCAGAAACGGACAGCTTATGAACACTGAAGCTTTCTTT
CASRNGQLMNTEAFF
>TRBV10-3|once|TRBJ1-4|TRBD1
TGTGCCATCAGTGCAAGGCAGGGGGTTTATGAAAAACTGTTTTTT
CAISARQGVYEKLFF
>TRBV10-3|.|TRBJ1-5|.
TGTGCCATCAGTGCGAGGGCCTGGGATAGCAATCAGCCCCAGCATTTT
CAISARAWDSNQPQHF
>TRBV11-2|.|TRBJ2-1|.
TGTGCCAGCAGCTGGTTCCAGGGGGAGGCCTACAATGAGCAGTTCTTC
CASSWFQGEAYNEQFF
>TRBV5-1|.|TRBJ1-1|.
TGCGCCAGCAGCTTGTATTCCAGGCTATACACTGAAGCTTTCTTT
CASSLYSRLYTEAFF
>TRBV6-6|.|TRBJ2-7|TRBD1
TGTGCCAGCAGTTTGCCGGGACAGACTAAGCAGTACTTC
CASSLPGQTKQYF
>TRBV7-2|.|TRBJ2-6|.
TGTGCCAGCAGCATCCGTACTAGCTCTGGGGCCAACGTCCTGACTTTC
CASSIRTSSGANVLTF
>TRBV11-2|.|TRBJ2-7|TRBD2
TGTGCCAGCAGCTTTGGGACTAGCGGGCGTTACGAGCAGTACTTC
CASSFGTSGRYEQYF
>TRBV7-2|.|TRBJ2-7|TRBD2
TGTGCCAGCAGCTTAACTGGCGGGAGGGTGGGCTACGAGCAGTACTTC
CASSLTGGRVGYEQYF
>TRBV9|.|TRBJ2-2|.
TGTGCCAGCAGCGCTAGCATCGGGGAGCTGTTTTTT
CASSASIGELFF
>TRBV2|.|TRBJ1-6|TRBD1
TGTGCCAGCAGTGAATTGGGGACAGTAGGCTCACCCCTCCACTTT
CASSELGTVGSPLHF
>TRBV29-1|.|TRBJ2-6|.
TGCAGCGTTGAGGGCAGGCCAACCTCTGGGGCCAACGTCCTGACTTTC
CSVEGRPTSGANVLTF
>TRBV11-2|.|TRBJ2-3|TRBD2
TGTGCCAGCAGCCGGGGGGGCTGGACAGATACGCAGTATTTT
CASSRGGWTDTQYF
>TRBV29-1|.|TRBJ2-1|TRBD2
TGCAGCACCCTCCGGACTAGCGGGAGAATCGGTGAGCAGTTCTTC
CSTLRTSGRIGEQFF
>TRBV5-1|.|TRBJ2-7|TRBD2
TGCGCCAGCAGCTATACGACTAGCGGAAATACCTACGAGCAGTACTTC
CASSYTTSGNTYEQYF
>TRBV19|.|TRBJ2-7|TRBD1
TGTGCCAGTAGTATGGTGGGGACAGGAATCTACGAGCAGTACTTC
CASSMVGTGIYEQYF
>TRBV7-3|.|TRBJ2-3|TRBD2
TGTGCCAGCAGCTTAGAGCGGGGGGGCACAGATACGCAGTATTTT
CASSLERGGTDTQYF
>TRBV6-5|few|TRBJ2-7|TRBD1
TGTGCCAGCAGTTATTGGACAGGGGAAATTCCGTACGAGCAGTACTTC
CASSYWTGEIPYEQYF
>TRBV5-1|.|TRBJ1-2|.
TGCGCCAGCAGCTTGGTACGGGACTATGGCTACACCTTC
CASSLVRDYGYTF
>TRBV9|.|TRBJ2-3|.
TGTGCCAGCAGCGTACTCCCCCTCCTAGAAACAGATACGCAGTATTTT
CASSVLPLLETDTQYF